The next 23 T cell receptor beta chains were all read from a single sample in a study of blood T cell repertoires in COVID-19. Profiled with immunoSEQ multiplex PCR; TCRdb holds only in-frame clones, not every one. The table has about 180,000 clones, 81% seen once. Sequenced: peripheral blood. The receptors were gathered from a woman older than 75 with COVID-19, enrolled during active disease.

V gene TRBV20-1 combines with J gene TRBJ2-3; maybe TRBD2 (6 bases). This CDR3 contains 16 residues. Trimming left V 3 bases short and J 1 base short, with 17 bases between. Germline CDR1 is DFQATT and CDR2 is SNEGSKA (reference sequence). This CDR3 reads CSASGFGSVGTDTQYF. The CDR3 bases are TGCAGTGCTAGTGGATTCGGGAGCGTGGGCACAGATACGCAGTATTTT.

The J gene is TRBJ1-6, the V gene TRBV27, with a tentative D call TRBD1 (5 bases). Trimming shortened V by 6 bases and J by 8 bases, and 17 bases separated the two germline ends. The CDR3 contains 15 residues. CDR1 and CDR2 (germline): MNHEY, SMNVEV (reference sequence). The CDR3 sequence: CASSRNGTPYSPLHF. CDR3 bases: TGTGCCAGCAGCCGAAACGGGACTCCCTATTCACCCCTCCACTTT.

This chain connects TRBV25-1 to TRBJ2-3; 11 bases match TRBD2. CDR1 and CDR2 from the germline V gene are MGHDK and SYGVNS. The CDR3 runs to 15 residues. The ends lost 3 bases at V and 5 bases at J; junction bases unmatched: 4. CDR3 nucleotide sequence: TGTGCCAGCAGTGATCCCGGGACTAGCGGAGATACGCAGTATTTT. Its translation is CASSDPGTSGDTQYF.

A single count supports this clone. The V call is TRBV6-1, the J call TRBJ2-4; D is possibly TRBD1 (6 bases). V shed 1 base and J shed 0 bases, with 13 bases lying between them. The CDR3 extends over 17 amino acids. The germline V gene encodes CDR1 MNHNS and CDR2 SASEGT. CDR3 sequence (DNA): TGTGCCAGCAGTGAAGAAACAGGGAACCTAGCCAAAAACATTCAGTACTTC. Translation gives CASSEETGNLAKNIQYF.

CDR3 sequence: CAISEGDGTDTQYF. CDR3 sequence (DNA): TGTGCCATCAGTGAGGGAGATGGGACAGATACGCAGTATTTT. This chain links TRBV10-3 with TRBJ2-3; the D is unclear. This CDR3 contains 14 residues. Germline V gene data show CDR1 as ENHRY and CDR2 as SYGVKD. V was pared by 2 bases and J by 3 bases, with 9 bases between.

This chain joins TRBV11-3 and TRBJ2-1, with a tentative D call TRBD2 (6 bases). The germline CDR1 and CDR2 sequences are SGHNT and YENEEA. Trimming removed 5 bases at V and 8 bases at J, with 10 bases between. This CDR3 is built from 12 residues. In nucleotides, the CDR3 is TGTGCCAGCAGCCAGGGAGGTGATGAGCAGTTCTTC. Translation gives CASSQGGDEQFF. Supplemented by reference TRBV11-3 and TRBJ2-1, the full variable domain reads EAGVVQSPRYKIIEKKQPVAFWCNPISGHNTLYWYLQNLGQGPELLIRYENEEAVDDSQLPKDRFSAERLKGVDSTLKIQPAELGDSAVYLCASSQGGDEQFFGPGTRLTVL.

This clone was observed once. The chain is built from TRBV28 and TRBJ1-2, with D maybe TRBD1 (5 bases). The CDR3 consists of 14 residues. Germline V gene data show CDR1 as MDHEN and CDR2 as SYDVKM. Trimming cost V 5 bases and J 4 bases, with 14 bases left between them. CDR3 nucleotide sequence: TGTGCCAGCAGTGCCCCGACAGCGAGCTATGGCTACACCTTC. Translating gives CASSAPTASYGYTF.

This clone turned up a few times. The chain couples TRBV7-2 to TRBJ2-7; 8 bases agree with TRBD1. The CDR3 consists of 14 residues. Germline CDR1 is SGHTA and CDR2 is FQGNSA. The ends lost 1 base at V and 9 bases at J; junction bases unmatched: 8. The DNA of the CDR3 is TGTGCCAGCAGCTTAGGTGCAGGGGGCAGAGTGCAGTACTTC. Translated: CASSLGAGGRVQYF.

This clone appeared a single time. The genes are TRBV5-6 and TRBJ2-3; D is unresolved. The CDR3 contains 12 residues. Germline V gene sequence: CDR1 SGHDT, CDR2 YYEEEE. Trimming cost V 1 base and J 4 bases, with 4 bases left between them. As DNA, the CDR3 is TGTGCCAGCAGCTTGTTAGCAGATACGCAGTATTTT. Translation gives CASSLLADTQYF.

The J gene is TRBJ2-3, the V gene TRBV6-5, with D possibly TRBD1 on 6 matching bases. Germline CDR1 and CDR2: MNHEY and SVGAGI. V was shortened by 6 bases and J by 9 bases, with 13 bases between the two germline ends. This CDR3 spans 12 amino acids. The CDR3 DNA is TGTGCCAGCAGGGGGGCTGGGACAACGCAGTATTTT. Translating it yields CASRGAGTTQYF.

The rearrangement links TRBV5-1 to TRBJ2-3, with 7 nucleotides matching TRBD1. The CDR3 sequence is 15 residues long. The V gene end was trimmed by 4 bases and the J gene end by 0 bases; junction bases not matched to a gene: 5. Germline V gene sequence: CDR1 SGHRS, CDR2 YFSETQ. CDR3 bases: TGCGCCAGCAGCGTGGGGGACAGCAGCACAGATACGCAGTATTTT. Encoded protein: CASSVGDSSTDTQYF.

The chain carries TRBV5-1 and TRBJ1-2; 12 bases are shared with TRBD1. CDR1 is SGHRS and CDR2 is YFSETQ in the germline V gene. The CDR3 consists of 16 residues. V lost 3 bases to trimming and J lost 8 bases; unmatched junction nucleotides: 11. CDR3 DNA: TGCGCCAGCAGCTACGGACCGGGACAGGGGGCTGGAGGCTACACCTTC. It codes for CASSYGPGQGAGGYTF.

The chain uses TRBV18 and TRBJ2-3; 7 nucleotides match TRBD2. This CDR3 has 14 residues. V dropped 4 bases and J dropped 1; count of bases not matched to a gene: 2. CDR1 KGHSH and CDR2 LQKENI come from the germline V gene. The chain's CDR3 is CASSRLAGTDTQYF. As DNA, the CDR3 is TGTGCCAGCTCACGACTAGCAGGCACAGATACGCAGTATTTT.

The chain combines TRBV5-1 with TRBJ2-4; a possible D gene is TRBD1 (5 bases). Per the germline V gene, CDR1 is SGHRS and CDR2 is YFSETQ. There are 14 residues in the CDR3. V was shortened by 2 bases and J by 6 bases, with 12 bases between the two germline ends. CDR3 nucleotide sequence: TGCGCCAGCAGCTTCGAAGGGGCCCGAAACATTCAGTACTTC. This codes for CASSFEGARNIQYF.

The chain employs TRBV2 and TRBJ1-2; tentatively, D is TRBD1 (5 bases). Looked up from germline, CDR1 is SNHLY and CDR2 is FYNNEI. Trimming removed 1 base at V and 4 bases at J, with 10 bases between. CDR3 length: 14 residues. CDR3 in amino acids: CASSEDRRSYGYTF. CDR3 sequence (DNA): TGTGCCAGCAGTGAAGACAGGCGGAGCTATGGCTACACCTTC.

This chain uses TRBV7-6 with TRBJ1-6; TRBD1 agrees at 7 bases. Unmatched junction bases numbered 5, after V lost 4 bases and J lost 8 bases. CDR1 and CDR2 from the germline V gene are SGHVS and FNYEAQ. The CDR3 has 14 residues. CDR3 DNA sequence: TGTGCCAGCAGCTCTCAGGGGGTCGATTCACCCCTCCACTTT. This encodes CASSSQGVDSPLHF.

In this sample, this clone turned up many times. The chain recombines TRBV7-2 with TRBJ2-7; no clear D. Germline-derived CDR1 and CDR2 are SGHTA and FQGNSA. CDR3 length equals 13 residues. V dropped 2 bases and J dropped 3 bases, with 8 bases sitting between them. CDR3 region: CASSLWAGYEQYF. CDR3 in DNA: TGTGCCAGCAGCTTATGGGCAGGCTACGAGCAGTACTTC.

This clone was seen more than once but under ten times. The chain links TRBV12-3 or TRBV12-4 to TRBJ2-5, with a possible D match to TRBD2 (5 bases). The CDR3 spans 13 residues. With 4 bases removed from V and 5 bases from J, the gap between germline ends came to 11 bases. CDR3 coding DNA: TGTGCCAGCAGTTCAGAGGACTGGGAGACCCAGTACTTC. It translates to CASSSEDWETQYF.

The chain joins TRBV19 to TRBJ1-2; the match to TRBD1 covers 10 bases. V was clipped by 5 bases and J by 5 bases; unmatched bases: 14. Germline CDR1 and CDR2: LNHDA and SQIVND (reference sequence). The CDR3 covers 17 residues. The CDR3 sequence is CASSPGTGAILGYGYTF. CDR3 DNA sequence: TGTGCCAGTAGTCCCGGGACAGGGGCCATCTTAGGGTATGGCTACACCTTC. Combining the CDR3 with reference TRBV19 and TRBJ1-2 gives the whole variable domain DGGITQSPKYLFRKEGQNVTLSCEQNLNHDAMYWYRQDPGQGLRLIYYSQIVNDFQKGDIAEGYSVSREKKESFPLTVTSAQKNPTAFYLCASSPGTGAILGYGYTFGSGTRLTVV.

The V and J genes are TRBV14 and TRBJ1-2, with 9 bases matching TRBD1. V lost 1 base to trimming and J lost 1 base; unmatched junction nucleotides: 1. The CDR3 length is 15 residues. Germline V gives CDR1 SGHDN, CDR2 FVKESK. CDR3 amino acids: CASSQVTGGNYGYTF. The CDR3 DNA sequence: TGTGCCAGCAGCCAAGTGACAGGGGGTAACTATGGCTACACCTTC.

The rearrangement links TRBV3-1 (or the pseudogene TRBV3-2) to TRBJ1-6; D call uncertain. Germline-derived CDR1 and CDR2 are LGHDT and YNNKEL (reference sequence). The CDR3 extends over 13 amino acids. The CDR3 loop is CASAPPGYSPLHF. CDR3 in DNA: TGTGCGAGCGCCCCCCCCGGGTATTCACCCCTCCACTTT.

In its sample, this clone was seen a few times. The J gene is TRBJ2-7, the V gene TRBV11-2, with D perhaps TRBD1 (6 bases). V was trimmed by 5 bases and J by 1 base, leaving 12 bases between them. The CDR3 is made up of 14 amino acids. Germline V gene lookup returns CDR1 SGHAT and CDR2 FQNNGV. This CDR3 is CASSIIDRSYEQYF. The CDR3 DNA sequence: TGTGCCAGCAGCATAATTGACAGGTCCTACGAGCAGTACTTC. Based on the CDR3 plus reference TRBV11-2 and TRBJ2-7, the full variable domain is EAGVAQSPRYKIIEKRQSVAFWCNPISGHATLYWYQQILGQGPKLLIQFQNNGVVDDSQLPKDRFSAERLKGVDSTLKIQPAKLEDSAVYLCASSIIDRSYEQYFGPGTRLTVT.

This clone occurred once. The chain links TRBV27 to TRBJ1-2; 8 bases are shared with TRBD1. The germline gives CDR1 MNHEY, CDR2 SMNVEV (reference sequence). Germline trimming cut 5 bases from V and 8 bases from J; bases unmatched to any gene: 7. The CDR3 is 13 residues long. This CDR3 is CASSLRTGTGYTF. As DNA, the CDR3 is TGTGCCAGCAGTCTCCGGACAGGGACCGGCTACACCTTC.